The clone carrying this TCR beta chain turned up a few times. The antigen remains unidentified. The sample contains more than one DNA sequence encoding this CDR3. This sample was included in a study of shared clonotypes between healthy human individuals. Study-level points and caveats: Only blood underwent sampling, and tissue repertoires likely differ. Estimated richness values were generally larger in naive subsets than in memory subsets. Despite large depth, rarefaction showed incomplete sorted-subset sequencing.

Nashville, Tennessee was home to all donors, who were Caucasian adults. The CDR3 is made up of 13 amino acids. The germline gives CDR1 SEHNR, CDR2 FQNEAQ (reference sequence). The V and J ends lost 1 base and 3 bases respectively, with 6 bases between them. The repertoire was sequenced with immunoSEQ multiplex PCR; TCRdb's copy has only in-frame clones and lacks some. Of around 2.5 million clones in the sample, more than 85% were seen once. The chain employs TRBV7-9 and TRBJ1-1; D is undetermined. Sequenced input: naive CD4+ T cells from PBMCs. Stated subset: CD45RA+ positively selected. This clonotype originated in a man younger than 35 in good health. Some clones in this sample may be carry-over from other donors' samples. CDR3 loop: CASSLVADTEAFF. CDR3 sequence (DNA): TGTGCCAGCAGCTTAGTTGCGGACACTGAAGCTTTCTTT.